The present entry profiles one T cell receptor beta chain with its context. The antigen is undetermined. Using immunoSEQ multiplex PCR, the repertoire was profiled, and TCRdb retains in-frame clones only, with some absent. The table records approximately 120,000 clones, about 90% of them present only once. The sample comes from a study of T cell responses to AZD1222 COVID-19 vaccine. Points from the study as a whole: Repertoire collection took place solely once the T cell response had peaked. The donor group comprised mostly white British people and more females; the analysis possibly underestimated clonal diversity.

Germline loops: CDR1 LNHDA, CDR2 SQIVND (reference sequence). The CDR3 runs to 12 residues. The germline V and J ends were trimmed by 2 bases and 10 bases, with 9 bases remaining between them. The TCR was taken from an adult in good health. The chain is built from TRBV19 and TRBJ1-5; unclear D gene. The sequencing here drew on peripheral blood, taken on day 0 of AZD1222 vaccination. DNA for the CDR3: TGTGCCAGTAGTATACACCTCGGCCCCCAGCATTTT. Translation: CASSIHLGPQHF.